A selection of T cell receptor beta chains follows, all from one sample in a study of post-analysis software for immune sequencing data. TCRdb reanalysed the PCR reads using MiXCR and keeps one entry per CDR3 protein. The repertoire has about 620,000 distinct CDR3 sequences, 44% of them found once; the top ten carry around 1.7%. The sequenced sample consisted of blood. All receptors come from a girl between 10 and 17 years old with multiple sclerosis. Both conserved end residues are part of each CDR3. Each record gives: D gene, J gene, V gene, clone size, CDR3 DNA, CDR3 protein. The D gene is left open where the match is weak. The size entry is marked missing in some rows and otherwise reads once, few, many or a size class.

D: -; J: TRBJ1-1; V: TRBV27; size: few; DNA: TGTGCCAGCAGTTCCCTATCACTCACGAGAGCTTTCTTT; CDR3: CASSSLSLTRAFF
D: -; J: TRBJ1-2; V: TRBV12-3/TRBV12-4; size: few; DNA: TGTGCCAGCACCGCCGATTGGGCGAAGGGGGGCTACACCTTC; CDR3: CASTADWAKGGYTF
D: -; J: TRBJ2-4; V: TRBV14; size: few; DNA: TGTGCCAGCAGCCTAGGGTCGATCCGAGACATTCAGTACTTC; CDR3: CASSLGSIRDIQYF
D: -; J: TRBJ2-7; V: TRBV6-5; size: -; DNA: TGTGCCACCCAAAGAGCGCCTCCCTACGAGCAGTACTTC; CDR3: CATQRAPPYEQYF
D: -; J: TRBJ2-1; V: TRBV7-3; size: -; DNA: TGTGCCAGCAGCTCGTATGGGGGGCAATTTCGACATGAGCAGTTCTTC; CDR3: CASSSYGGQFRHEQFF
D: -; J: TRBJ1-6; V: TRBV5-1; size: -; DNA: TGCGCCAGCAGCTTAGACGGGAAGTCACCCCTCCACTTT; CDR3: CASSLDGKSPLHF
D: TRBD1; J: TRBJ2-7; V: TRBV30; size: -; DNA: TGTGCCTGGAGTCCAGGGACAGGGATGTACGAGCAGTACTTC; CDR3: CAWSPGTGMYEQYF
D: -; J: TRBJ2-1; V: TRBV3-1; size: -; DNA: TGTGCCAGCAGCCAACGACAGGAGAGCTCCTACAATGAGCAGTTCTTC; CDR3: CASSQRQESSYNEQFF
D: TRBD1; J: TRBJ2-1; V: TRBV12-3/TRBV12-4; size: -; DNA: TGTGCCAGCAGTTTAAGACAGGGAGTCGGCAATGGGCAGTTCTTC; CDR3: CASSLRQGVGNGQFF
D: TRBD2; J: TRBJ2-7; V: TRBV11-2; size: once; DNA: TGTGCCAGCACCCTCAGGACTAGCGGGACGGGGGAGCAGTACTTC; CDR3: CASTLRTSGTGEQYF
D: -; J: TRBJ1-5; V: TRBV12-3/TRBV12-4; size: -; DNA: TGTGCCAGCAGTTTAAGGCCCGTGAATCAGCCTCAGCATTTT; CDR3: CASSLRPVNQPQHF
D: -; J: TRBJ1-2; V: TRBV29-1; size: -; DNA: TGCAGCGTTGTGACCTTTAATAATGGCTACACCTTC; CDR3: CSVVTFNNGYTF
D: -; J: TRBJ2-5; V: TRBV6-6; size: -; DNA: TGTGCCAGCAGTTACGCGCGCGGGGCGGTGTACCAAGAGACCCAGTACTTC; CDR3: CASSYARGAVYQETQYF
D: -; J: TRBJ2-1; V: TRBV7-9; size: few; DNA: TGTGCCAGCAGCTTAAAAGGCGTCGGGATTGGAGATGAGCAGTTCTTC; CDR3: CASSLKGVGIGDEQFF
D: -; J: TRBJ1-2; V: TRBV19; size: -; DNA: TGTGCCAGTAGTATAGCTTGGGGCGGTCAATATGGCTACACCTTC; CDR3: CASSIAWGGQYGYTF
D: TRBD2; J: TRBJ2-1; V: TRBV29-1; size: few; DNA: TGCAGCGGGATCGGGACTAGCGGGAGTCTAAATGAGCAGTTCTTC; CDR3: CSGIGTSGSLNEQFF
D: -; J: TRBJ2-7; V: TRBV6-6; size: -; DNA: TGTGCCAGCAGTTACAGTCGACACGGACCCTACGAGCAGTACTTC; CDR3: CASSYSRHGPYEQYF
D: TRBD1; J: TRBJ2-5; V: TRBV11-2; size: few; DNA: TGTGCCAGCAGCTCCAACTTCGGACAGGGACAAGAGACCCAGTACTTC; CDR3: CASSSNFGQGQETQYF
D: -; J: TRBJ1-2; V: TRBV12-3/TRBV12-4; size: -; DNA: TGTGCCAGCAGCTCAAAGGGAAGCTATGGCTACACCTTC; CDR3: CASSSKGSYGYTF
D: -; J: TRBJ2-3; V: TRBV12-3/TRBV12-4; size: -; DNA: TGTGCCAGCAGATGGACAGTTTCTAGCACAGATACGCAGTATTTT; CDR3: CASRWTVSSTDTQYF
D: TRBD1; J: TRBJ1-5; V: TRBV6-6; size: few; DNA: TGTGCCAGCAGTTACCCTCCTCCTGACAGGGCCAATCAGCCCCAGCATTTT; CDR3: CASSYPPPDRANQPQHF
D: -; J: TRBJ1-2; V: TRBV12-3/TRBV12-4; size: -; DNA: TGTGCCAGCAGTTTACGAGGTTTACTCCTTAGACGCGATATCTATGGCTACACCTTC; CDR3: CASSLRGLLLRRDIYGYTF
D: TRBD2; J: TRBJ2-7; V: TRBV20-1; size: -; DNA: TGCAGTGCTTATAGCGGGGAGAGCTCCTACGAGCAGTACTTC; CDR3: CSAYSGESSYEQYF
D: -; J: TRBJ2-5; V: TRBV5-1; size: -; DNA: TGCGCCAGCAGCTCCCCCGCGGGGCACGAGACCCAGTACTTC; CDR3: CASSSPAGHETQYF
D: -; J: TRBJ2-7; V: TRBV5-1; size: -; DNA: TGCGCCAGCAGCTCGGGGGTCTCCAGCTCCTACGAGCAGTACTTC; CDR3: CASSSGVSSSYEQYF
D: TRBD1; J: TRBJ1-1; V: TRBV7-9; size: few; DNA: TGTGCCAGCAGCCCCTACAGGGGCACTGAAGCTTTCTTT; CDR3: CASSPYRGTEAFF
D: -; J: TRBJ2-2; V: TRBV29-1; size: -; DNA: TGCAGCGTGGGACCGCCGAACACCGGGGAGCTGTTTTTT; CDR3: CSVGPPNTGELFF
D: -; J: TRBJ2-1; V: TRBV5-1; size: -; DNA: TGCGCCAGCAGCTCCGGGACCCAAGGGAATGAGCAGTTCTTC; CDR3: CASSSGTQGNEQFF
D: -; J: TRBJ1-5; V: TRBV10-3; size: once; DNA: TGTGCCATCAGTGCGACGGGGCAGAGCAATCAGCCCCAGCATTTT; CDR3: CAISATGQSNQPQHF
D: -; J: TRBJ2-7; V: TRBV6-1; size: -; DNA: TGTGCCAGCAGTGAAGCGTTTAACTACGAGCAGTACTTC; CDR3: CASSEAFNYEQYF
D: -; J: TRBJ1-4; V: TRBV12-3/TRBV12-4; size: -; DNA: TGTGCCAGCAGTCCCGAGAGCCCCTTAACAACTAATGAAAAACTGTTTTTT; CDR3: CASSPESPLTTNEKLFF
D: -; J: TRBJ2-5; V: TRBV5-1; size: -; DNA: TGCGCCAGCAGCTTTGCGGATGAAGGGACCCAGTACTTC; CDR3: CASSFADEGTQYF
D: TRBD2; J: TRBJ2-1; V: TRBV24-1; size: few; DNA: TGTGCCACCAGTTTTAGCGGGAGTGGTAATGAGCAGTTCTTC; CDR3: CATSFSGSGNEQFF
D: TRBD2; J: TRBJ2-7; V: TRBV20-1; size: -; DNA: TGCAGTGCCCCCGGACTAGGGGTCGAGCAGTACTTC; CDR3: CSAPGLGVEQYF
D: -; J: TRBJ2-7; V: TRBV11-3; size: -; DNA: TGTGCCAGCAGCTTAGTTAGTCCTAGCGCGCGTTACGAGCAGTACTTC; CDR3: CASSLVSPSARYEQYF
D: -; J: TRBJ2-3; V: TRBV29-1; size: few; DNA: TGCAGCGTTTGTCGGAGAGTAGATACGCAGTATTTT; CDR3: CSVCRRVDTQYF
D: -; J: TRBJ2-5; V: TRBV4-2; size: -; DNA: TGTGCCAGCAGCCACCTAACGAGGGGGGAGAAGGAGACCCAGTACTTC; CDR3: CASSHLTRGEKETQYF
D: TRBD1; J: TRBJ1-2; V: TRBV7-9; size: once; DNA: TGTTCCAGCAGGGACACAGGGGGAAATGGCTACACCTTC; CDR3: CSSRDTGGNGYTF
D: -; J: TRBJ2-3; V: TRBV7-2; size: -; DNA: TGTGCCAGCAGCTACCCGGACGAGGCGGATACGCAGTATTTT; CDR3: CASSYPDEADTQYF
D: -; J: TRBJ1-1; V: TRBV6-2/TRBV6-3; size: -; DNA: TGTGCCAGCAGTTACTCGCAACAGGGTTATTGGGACACTGAAGCTTTCTTT; CDR3: CASSYSQQGYWDTEAFF
D: -; J: TRBJ1-2; V: TRBV12-3/TRBV12-4; size: few; DNA: TGTGCCAGCAGCCTAGAAGGGGAAGCTAACTATGGCTACACCTTC; CDR3: CASSLEGEANYGYTF
D: -; J: TRBJ2-7; V: TRBV20-1; size: few; DNA: TGCAGTGCTCAATCCGGGACCTCCAGCGACTCCTACGAGCAGTACTTC; CDR3: CSAQSGTSSDSYEQYF
D: TRBD2; J: TRBJ2-5; V: TRBV5-1; size: -; DNA: TGCGCCAGCAGCTCAACCGGACTAGCGGGAGTATCGGAGACCCAGTACTTC; CDR3: CASSSTGLAGVSETQYF
D: -; J: TRBJ2-5; V: TRBV5-5; size: -; DNA: TGTGCCAGCAGCTTGGTAGCAGGGTATGAGACCCAGTACTTC; CDR3: CASSLVAGYETQYF
D: -; J: TRBJ2-3; V: TRBV29-1; size: many; DNA: TGCAGCGTTGCCTCCGTCGGGACGCAGTATTTT; CDR3: CSVASVGTQYF
D: -; J: TRBJ2-1; V: TRBV6-5; size: few; DNA: TGTGCCAGCAGTTACACAGGAAGCTCCTACAATGAGCAGTTCTTC; CDR3: CASSYTGSSYNEQFF
D: -; J: TRBJ2-3; V: TRBV7-8; size: -; DNA: TGTGCCAGCAGCTCAGACAGCTTTGCAGATACGCAGTATTTT; CDR3: CASSSDSFADTQYF
D: TRBD1; J: TRBJ2-2; V: TRBV12-3/TRBV12-4; size: -; DNA: TGTGCCAGCACCTATTTCCGGGACAGGGGTTTTCCCGGGGAGCTGTTTTTT; CDR3: CASTYFRDRGFPGELFF
D: TRBD2; J: TRBJ2-1; V: TRBV7-3; size: few; DNA: TGTGCCAGCAGCCCGCGGCCGGGCGGGGGGCCCAGGGACAATGAGCAGTTCTTC; CDR3: CASSPRPGGGPRDNEQFF
D: TRBD2; J: TRBJ2-3; V: TRBV6-1; size: few; DNA: TGTGCCAGCACCCGCGGGACTAGCGGGGGGGGTGGTACAGATACGCAGTATTTT; CDR3: CASTRGTSGGGGTDTQYF
D: -; J: TRBJ2-4; V: TRBV28; size: -; DNA: TGTGCCAGCAGCGGTACAGTTCCCGTCAAAAACATTCGGTACTTC; CDR3: CASSGTVPVKNIRYF
D: TRBD2; J: TRBJ2-1; V: TRBV5-1; size: -; DNA: TGCGCCAGCAGCTTCCCAGGACTAGCGGGAGGTAAGGAGCAGTTCTTC; CDR3: CASSFPGLAGGKEQFF
D: -; J: TRBJ1-2; V: TRBV4-2; size: few; DNA: TGTGCCAGCAGCCAAAACTCCTGGAAGAACTATGGCTACACCTTC; CDR3: CASSQNSWKNYGYTF
D: TRBD1; J: TRBJ1-2; V: TRBV7-3; size: few; DNA: TGTGCCAGCAGCCCCTATACTCTGGACAGGGTCTATGGCTACACCTTC; CDR3: CASSPYTLDRVYGYTF